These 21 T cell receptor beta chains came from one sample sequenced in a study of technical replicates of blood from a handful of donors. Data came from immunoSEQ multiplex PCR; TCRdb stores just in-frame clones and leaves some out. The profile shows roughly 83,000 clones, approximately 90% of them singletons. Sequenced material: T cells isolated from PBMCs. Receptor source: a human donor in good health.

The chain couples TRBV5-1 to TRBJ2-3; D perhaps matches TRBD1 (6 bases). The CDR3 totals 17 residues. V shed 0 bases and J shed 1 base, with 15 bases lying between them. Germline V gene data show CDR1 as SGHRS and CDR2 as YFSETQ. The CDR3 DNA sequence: TGCGCCAGCAGCTTGGTCGGGACAATTAGCCGCACAGATACGCAGTATTTT. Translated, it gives CASSLVGTISRTDTQYF.

The DNA of the CDR3 is TGTGCCAGCAGTGGTCTAGCGAGGACAGATACGCAGTATTTT. This gives the protein CASSGLARTDTQYF. V and J are TRBV2 and TRBJ2-3, with a weak D call TRBD2 (6 bases). The ends were cut back, 4 bases at V and 3 bases at J, with 11 bases in the middle. The CDR3 totals 14 residues. In germline, CDR1 is SNHLY, CDR2 FYNNEI.

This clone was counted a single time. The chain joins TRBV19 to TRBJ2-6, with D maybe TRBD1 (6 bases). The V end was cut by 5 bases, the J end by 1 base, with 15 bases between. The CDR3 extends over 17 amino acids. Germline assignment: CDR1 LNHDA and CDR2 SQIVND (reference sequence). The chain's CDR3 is CASSFPTGSSGANVLTF. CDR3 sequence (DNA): TGTGCCAGTAGTTTCCCGACAGGATCTTCTGGGGCCAACGTCCTGACTTTC. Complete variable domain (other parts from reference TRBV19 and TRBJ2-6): DGGITQSPKYLFRKEGQNVTLSCEQNLNHDAMYWYRQDPGQGLRLIYYSQIVNDFQKGDIAEGYSVSREKKESFPLTVTSAQKNPTAFYLCASSFPTGSSGANVLTFGAGSRLTVL.

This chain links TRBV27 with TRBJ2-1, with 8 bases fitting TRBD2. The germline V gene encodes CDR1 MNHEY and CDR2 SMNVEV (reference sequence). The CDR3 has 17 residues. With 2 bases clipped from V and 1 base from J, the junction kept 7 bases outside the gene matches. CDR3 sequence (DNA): TGTGCCAGCAGTTTACAACCGGGACTAGTGTCCTACAATGAGCAGTTCTTC. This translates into CASSLQPGLVSYNEQFF.

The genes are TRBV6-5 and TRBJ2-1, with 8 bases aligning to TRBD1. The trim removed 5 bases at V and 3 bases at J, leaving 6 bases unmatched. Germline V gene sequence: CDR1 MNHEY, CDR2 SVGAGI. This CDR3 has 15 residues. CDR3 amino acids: CASSQTGALYNEQFF. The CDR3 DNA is TGTGCCAGCAGTCAGACAGGGGCTCTCTACAATGAGCAGTTCTTC.

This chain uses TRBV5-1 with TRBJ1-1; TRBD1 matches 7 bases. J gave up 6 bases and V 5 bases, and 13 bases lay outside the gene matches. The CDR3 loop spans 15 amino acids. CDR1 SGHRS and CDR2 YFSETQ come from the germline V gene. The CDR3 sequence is CASSREGARASEAFF. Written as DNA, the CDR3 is TGCGCCAGCAGTAGAGAGGGGGCGAGGGCCTCTGAAGCTTTCTTT.

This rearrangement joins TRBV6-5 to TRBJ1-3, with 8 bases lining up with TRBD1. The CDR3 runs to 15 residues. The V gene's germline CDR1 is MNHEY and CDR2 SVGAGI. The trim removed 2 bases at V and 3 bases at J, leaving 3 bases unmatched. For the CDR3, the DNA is TGTGCCAGCAGTTACAGGACAGGGTTTGGAAACACCATATATTTT. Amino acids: CASSYRTGFGNTIYF.

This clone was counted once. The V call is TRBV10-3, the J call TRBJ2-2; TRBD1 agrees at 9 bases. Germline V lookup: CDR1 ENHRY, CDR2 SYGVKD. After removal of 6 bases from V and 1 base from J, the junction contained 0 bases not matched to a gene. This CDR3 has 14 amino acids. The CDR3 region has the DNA TGTGCCATCAGGGGACAGGGGAACACCGGGGAGCTGTTTTTT. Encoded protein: CAIRGQGNTGELFF.

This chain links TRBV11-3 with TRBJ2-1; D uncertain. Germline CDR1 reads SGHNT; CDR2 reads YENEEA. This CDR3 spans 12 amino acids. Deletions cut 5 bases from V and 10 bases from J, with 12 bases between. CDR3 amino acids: CASSATAREQFF. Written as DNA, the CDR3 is TGTGCCAGCAGCGCGACTGCGAGGGAGCAGTTCTTC.

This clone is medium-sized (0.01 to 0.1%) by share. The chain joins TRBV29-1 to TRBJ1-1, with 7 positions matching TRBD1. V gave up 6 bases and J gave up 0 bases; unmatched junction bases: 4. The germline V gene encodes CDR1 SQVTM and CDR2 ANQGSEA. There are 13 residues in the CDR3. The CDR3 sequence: CSVEQGLNTEAFF. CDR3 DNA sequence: TGCAGCGTGGAACAGGGGTTGAACACTGAAGCTTTCTTT.

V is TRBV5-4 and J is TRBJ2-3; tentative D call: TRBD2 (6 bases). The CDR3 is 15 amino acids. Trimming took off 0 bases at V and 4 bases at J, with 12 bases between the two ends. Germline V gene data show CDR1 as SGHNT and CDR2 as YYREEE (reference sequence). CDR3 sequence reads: CASSLVSGGPDTQYF. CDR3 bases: TGTGCCAGCAGCTTGGTATCTGGAGGGCCAGATACGCAGTATTTT.

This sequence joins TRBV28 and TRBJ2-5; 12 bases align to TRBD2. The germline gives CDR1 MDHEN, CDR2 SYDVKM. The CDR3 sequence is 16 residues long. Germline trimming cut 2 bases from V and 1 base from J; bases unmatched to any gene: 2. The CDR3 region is CASSLRTSGIQETQYF. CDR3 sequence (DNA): TGTGCCAGCAGTTTAAGGACTAGCGGGATCCAAGAGACCCAGTACTTC.

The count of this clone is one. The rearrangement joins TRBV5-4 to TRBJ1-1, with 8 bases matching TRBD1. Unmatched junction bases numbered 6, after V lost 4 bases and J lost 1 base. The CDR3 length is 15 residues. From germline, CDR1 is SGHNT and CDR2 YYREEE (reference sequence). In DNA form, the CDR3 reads TGTGCCAGCAGCAAGACAGGGGCGGGGAACACTGAAGCTTTCTTT. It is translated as CASSKTGAGNTEAFF.

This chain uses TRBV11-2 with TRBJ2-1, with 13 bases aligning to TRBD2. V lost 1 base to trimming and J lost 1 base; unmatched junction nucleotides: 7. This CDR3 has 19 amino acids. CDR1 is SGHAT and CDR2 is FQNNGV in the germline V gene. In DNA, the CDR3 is TGTGCCAGCAGCTTAGGCACTAGCGGGAGGGCCGCGTCCTACAATGAGCAGTTCTTC. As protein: CASSLGTSGRAASYNEQFF. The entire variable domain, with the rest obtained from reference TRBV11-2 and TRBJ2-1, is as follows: EAGVAQSPRYKIIEKRQSVAFWCNPISGHATLYWYQQILGQGPKLLIQFQNNGVVDDSQLPKDRFSAERLKGVDSTLKIQPAKLEDSAVYLCASSLGTSGRAASYNEQFFGPGTRLTVL.

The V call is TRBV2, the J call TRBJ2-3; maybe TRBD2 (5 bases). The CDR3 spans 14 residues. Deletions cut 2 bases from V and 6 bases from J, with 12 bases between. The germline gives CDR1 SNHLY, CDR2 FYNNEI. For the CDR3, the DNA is TGTGCCAGCAGTGAAAGGAGGAGTTGGGATACGCAGTATTTT. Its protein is CASSERRSWDTQYF. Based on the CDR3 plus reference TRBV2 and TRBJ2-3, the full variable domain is EPEVTQTPSHQVTQMGQEVILRCVPISNHLYFYWYRQILGQKVEFLVSFYNNEISEKSEIFDDQFSVERPDGSNFTLKIRSTKLEDSAMYFCASSERRSWDTQYFGPGTRLTVL.

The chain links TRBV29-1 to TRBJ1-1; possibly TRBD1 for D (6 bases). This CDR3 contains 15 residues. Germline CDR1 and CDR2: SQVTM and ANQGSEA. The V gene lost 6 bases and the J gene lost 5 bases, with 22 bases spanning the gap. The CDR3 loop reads CSVDRDTQGGTEAFF. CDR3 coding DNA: TGCAGCGTGGACCGGGACACACAAGGGGGAACTGAAGCTTTCTTT.

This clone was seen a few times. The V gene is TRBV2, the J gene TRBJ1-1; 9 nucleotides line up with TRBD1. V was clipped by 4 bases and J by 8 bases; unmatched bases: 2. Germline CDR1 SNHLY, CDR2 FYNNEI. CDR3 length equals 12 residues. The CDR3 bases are TGTGCCAGCAGTGGGACAGGGGCGGAAGCTTTCTTT. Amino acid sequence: CASSGTGAEAFF.

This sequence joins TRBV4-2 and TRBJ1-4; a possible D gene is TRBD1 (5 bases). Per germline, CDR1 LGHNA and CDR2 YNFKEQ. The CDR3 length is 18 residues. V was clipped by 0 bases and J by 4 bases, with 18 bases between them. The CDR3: CASSQDLPGVDFNEKLFF. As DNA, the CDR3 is TGTGCCAGCAGCCAAGACCTTCCGGGGGTAGACTTTAATGAAAAACTGTTTTTT.

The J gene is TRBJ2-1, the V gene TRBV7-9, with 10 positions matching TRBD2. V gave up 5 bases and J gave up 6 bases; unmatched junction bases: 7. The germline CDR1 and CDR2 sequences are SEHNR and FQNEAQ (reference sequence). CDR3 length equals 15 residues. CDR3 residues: CASSRALAGTNEQFF. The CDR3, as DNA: TGTGCCAGCAGCCGAGCACTAGCGGGAACCAATGAGCAGTTCTTC. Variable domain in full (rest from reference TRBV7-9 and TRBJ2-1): DTGVSQNPRHKITKRGQNVTFRCDPISEHNRLYWYRQTLGQGPEFLTYFQNEAQLEKSRLLSDRFSAERPKGSFSTLEIQRTEQGDSAMYLCASSRALAGTNEQFFGPGTRLTVL.

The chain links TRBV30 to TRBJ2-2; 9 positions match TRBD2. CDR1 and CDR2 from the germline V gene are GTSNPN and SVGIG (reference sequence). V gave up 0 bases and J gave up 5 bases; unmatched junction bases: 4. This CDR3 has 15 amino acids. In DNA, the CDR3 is TGTGCCTGGAGTGTGCTAGCGGGGAAAACCGGGGAGCTGTTTTTT. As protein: CAWSVLAGKTGELFF.

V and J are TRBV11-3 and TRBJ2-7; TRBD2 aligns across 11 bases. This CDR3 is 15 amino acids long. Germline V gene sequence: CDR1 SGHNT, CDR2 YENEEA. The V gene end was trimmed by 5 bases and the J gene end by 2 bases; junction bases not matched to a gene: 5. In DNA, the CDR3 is TGTGCCAGCAGCCACCCTAGCGGGGGGACCTACGAGCAGTACTTC. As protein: CASSHPSGGTYEQYF.